A selection of T cell receptor beta chains follows, all from one sample in a study of vaccination and CD4 T cells after COVID-19. Their antigens are not known. TCRdb re-derived calls from the PCR reads in MiXCR, one entry per CDR3 protein. The table shows approximately 2,500 distinct CDR3 sequences, with less than 40% occurring only once. Sequencing was done on a sample of CD4+ T cells from blood, cultured in vitro. Receptors were obtained from a human donor in good health. CDR3s include the opening cysteine and the closing phenylalanine or tryptophan. A D gene is named only where the DNA matches it firmly. Some rows have no size entry. The others give once, few or many, or a class for an expanded clone.

v_gene,abundance,d_gene,j_gene,CDR3nt,CDR3aa
TRBV27,few,TRBD1,TRBJ1-1,TGTGCCAGCAGTTTTGACAGGGCCCGGAATCTTGAAGCTTTCTTT,CASSFDRARNLEAFF
TRBV12-3/TRBV12-4,NA,NA,TRBJ2-3,TGTGCCACCCGGGGCAGTAGCACAGATACGCAGTATTTT,CATRGSSTDTQYF
TRBV5-1,NA,NA,TRBJ1-1,TGCGCCAGCAGCCGTGGGGCAGCGAACACTGAAGCTTTCTTT,CASSRGAANTEAFF
TRBV20-1,few,NA,TRBJ2-3,TGCAGTGCTACCCGGGACCAAGGAGATACGCAGTATTTT,CSATRDQGDTQYF
TRBV29-1,NA,NA,TRBJ2-5,TGCAGCGTTGAAGCCGGGTTAGGGGAGACCCAGTACTTC,CSVEAGLGETQYF
TRBV5-1,NA,TRBD1,TRBJ2-5,TGCGCCAGCAGTTTAAGACAGGGTCAAGAGACCCAGTACTTC,CASSLRQGQETQYF
TRBV20-1,NA,NA,TRBJ2-7,TGCAGTGCTAGTCGTCCGGAGACCTACGAGCAGTACTTC,CSASRPETYEQYF
TRBV27,NA,TRBD1,TRBJ2-7,TGTGCCAGCAGTCACCGGGACAGGGTCTCCTACGAGCAGTACTTC,CASSHRDRVSYEQYF
TRBV4-1,few,TRBD2,TRBJ2-3,TGCGCCAGCAGCCGAGGGGGAATAGCGGGGGGAGGCGCAGATACGCAGTATTTT,CASSRGGIAGGGADTQYF
TRBV19,few,NA,TRBJ1-2,TGTGCCAGTAGTATAGGGGTGCCGGATTCGAGCTACACCTTC,CASSIGVPDSSYTF
TRBV2,NA,TRBD2,TRBJ2-2,TGTGCCAGCACCGGGACTACTTTTGGCGGGGAGCTGTTTTTT,CASTGTTFGGELFF
TRBV27,few,TRBD1,TRBJ2-5,TGTGCCAGCAAACAGGGGGCCCGGGATCGAGGGGAGACCCAGTACTTC,CASKQGARDRGETQYF
TRBV5-5,NA,NA,TRBJ2-3,TGTGCCAGCAGCCAACAGTATGCCACGGCTACAGATACGCAGTATTTT,CASSQQYATATDTQYF
TRBV18,NA,NA,TRBJ2-5,TGTGCCAGCTCACCACCGCGGACGGAGACCCAGTACTTC,CASSPPRTETQYF
TRBV20-1,NA,TRBD2,TRBJ2-3,TGCAGTGCTAGACTTAGCGGGGGGGCCGGAAGCACAGATACGCAGTATTTT,CSARLSGGAGSTDTQYF
TRBV20-1,NA,NA,TRBJ2-4,TGCAGTGCTAGTTCAGGGAAACTAGCCAAAAACATTCAGTACTTC,CSASSGKLAKNIQYF
TRBV7-2,medium-sized,NA,TRBJ1-1,TGTGCCAGCAGCCAACAGCCGAACACTGAAGCTTTCTTT,CASSQQPNTEAFF
TRBV4-1,NA,NA,TRBJ1-2,TGCGCCAGCAGCCAAGATAAGGTATGGCAGGGCGGCTATGGCTACACCTTC,CASSQDKVWQGGYGYTF
TRBV18,NA,NA,TRBJ2-7,TGTGCCAGCTCAACGGACCCTTACGAGCAGTACTTC,CASSTDPYEQYF
TRBV20-1,NA,NA,TRBJ1-2,TGCAGTGCTAGGCGGGGGGACATTGGGGGCTACACCTTC,CSARRGDIGGYTF
TRBV6-1,few,NA,TRBJ2-2,TGTGCCAGCAGGGCACAAGTGAACACCGGGGAGCTGTTTTTT,CASRAQVNTGELFF
TRBV4-1,NA,NA,TRBJ2-5,TGCGCCAGCAGTCGCACTCGGGAACAGGTCGCCGTGGCCCAGTACTTC,CASSRTREQVAVAQYF
TRBV7-2,few,NA,TRBJ1-2,TGTGCCAGCAGCTTATCCTGGACCGCGGGAACCTTC,CASSLSWTAGTF
TRBV10-1,NA,TRBD2,TRBJ2-3,TGCGCCAGCAGTGTGGGACTAGCGGGGAGTAGCACAGATACGCAGTATTTT,CASSVGLAGSSTDTQYF
TRBV5-4,NA,TRBD1,TRBJ1-2,TGTGCCAGCAGCTTCGGGACAGGGGACTATGGCTACACCTTC,CASSFGTGDYGYTF
TRBV7-8,NA,TRBD2,TRBJ2-1,TGTGCCAGCAGCTTAAGGAGCGGGAGCGGTGGCGATGAGCAGTTCTTC,CASSLRSGSGGDEQFF
TRBV28,NA,NA,TRBJ1-1,TGTGCCAGCAGTTTAGAACAGGCGGTGAACACTGAAGCTTTCTTT,CASSLEQAVNTEAFF
TRBV25-1,few,NA,TRBJ2-2,TGTGCCAGCAGGAGCCACGTACCGGCCGGGGAGCTGTTTTTT,CASRSHVPAGELFF
TRBV29-1,NA,NA,TRBJ1-2,TGCAGCGTTGACGTGGCGCAGGGCTCGAGTGGCTACACCTTC,CSVDVAQGSSGYTF